The 2 T cell receptor beta chains given below trace back to one sample, sequenced in a study of CD8+CD57+ T cells in acquired aplastic anemia. Genomic DNA acted as the template from which TCR beta VDJ combination and CDR3 sequence profiling were carried out. TCRdb processed the reads anew with MiXCR; each CDR3 protein has one entry. This table holds 150,000 to 200,000 distinct CDR3 sequences, about 47% found once. Sequenced input: sorted CD4+, CD8+, or CD8+CD57+ T cells (not recorded which) from PBMCs. The receptors originated from a human donor in good health.

The chain has TRBV7-9 and TRBJ2-1, with D possibly being TRBD1 (5 bases). Germline CDR1 is SEHNR and CDR2 is FQNEAQ (reference sequence). V dropped 5 bases and J dropped 5 bases, with 10 bases sitting between them. The CDR3 contains 13 residues. CDR3 DNA: TGTGCCAGCAGCCCAAGGGGTAACAATGAGCAGTTCTTC. Its protein product is CASSPRGNNEQFF.

In its sample, this clonotype was seen a few times. The chain uses TRBV10-3 and TRBJ1-1; possible D gene TRBD1, 5 bases. CDR1 and CDR2 from the germline V gene are ENHRY and SYGVKD. CDR3 size: 13 residues. V was cut by 10 bases and J by 0 bases, with 12 bases left in between. For the CDR3, the DNA is TGTGCCACCGCCGGGACCATGAACACTGAAGCTTTCTTT. Translation: CATAGTMNTEAFF.